These 15 T cell receptor beta chains were sequenced from one sample in a study of T cell repertoires in cytomegalovirus infection. Antigens for these TCRs are unknown. TCRdb redid the calling of the reads with MiXCR, one entry per CDR3 protein. The table records about 700,000 distinct CDR3 sequences, around 35% of them present only once. This specimen consisted of cultured PBMCs, obtained from culture after CMV antigen stimulation. These receptors were collected from a human donor in good health (CMV status not recorded). Some clones in this sample may be carry-over from other donors' samples.

This clonotype was seen only a few times. V usage is TRBV7-6 and J usage is TRBJ2-1; 9 bases are a match to TRBD2. Trimming cost V 4 bases and J 0 bases; bases outside gene matches: 4. The CDR3 loop spans 16 amino acids. Germline CDR1 is SGHVS and CDR2 is FNYEAQ. The CDR3 sequence: CASSSGTSLSYNEQFF. CDR3 bases: TGTGCCAGCAGCTCAGGGACTAGCCTCTCCTACAATGAGCAGTTCTTC.

The chain employs TRBV7-2 and TRBJ1-4; D remains unclear. The CDR3 has 13 residues. The germline V gene has CDR1 SGHTA and CDR2 FQGNSA. V lost 5 bases and J lost 8, with 12 bases in between. The CDR3 sequence: CASSPVIPEKLFF. CDR3 coding DNA: TGTGCCAGCAGCCCCGTCATCCCCGAAAAACTGTTTTTT.

The rearrangement uses TRBV28 and TRBJ2-5, with D hard to call. The CDR3 totals 16 residues. The germline V and J ends were trimmed by 5 bases and 2 bases, with 18 bases remaining between them. CDR1 is MDHEN, CDR2 SYDVKM, per germline. CDR3 loop: CASSPLSLVQQETQYF. The CDR3 DNA reads TGTGCCAGCAGTCCTCTCTCGTTGGTCCAACAAGAGACCCAGTACTTC. The variable domain in full, with the rest retrieved from reference TRBV28 and TRBJ2-5, is DVKVTQSSRYLVKRTGEKVFLECVQDMDHENMFWYRQDPGLGLRLIYFSYDVKMKEKGDIPEGYSVSREKKERFSLILESASTNQTSMYLCASSPLSLVQQETQYFGPGTRLLVL.

This chain joins TRBV6-1 and TRBJ2-3; 8 nucleotides match TRBD1. The V and J ends lost 5 bases and 5 bases, in that order; junction bases with no gene match: 6. The CDR3 totals 14 residues. Looked up from germline, CDR1 is MNHNS and CDR2 is SASEGT. CDR3 sequence reads: CASSPQGARDTQYF. As DNA, the CDR3 is TGTGCCAGCAGTCCCCAGGGGGCGAGAGATACGCAGTATTTT.

This clonotype was observed a few times. The V gene is TRBV2, the J gene TRBJ2-1, with 11 bases aligning to TRBD2. CDR3 length: 18 amino acids. Looked up from germline, CDR1 is SNHLY and CDR2 is FYNNEI. Losses at the gene ends were 11 bases for V and 7 bases for J; bases not matched to a gene: 22. The CDR3 nucleotides read TGTGCCGGCGATGGGCCCGGTGGTAGCGGGAGGGCCGTTAATGAGCAGTTCTTC. It translates to CAGDGPGGSGRAVNEQFF.

The V call is TRBV7-9, the J call TRBJ2-3; D possibly corresponds to TRBD2 (7 bases). The germline gives CDR1 SEHNR, CDR2 FQNEAQ (reference sequence). There are 20 residues in the CDR3. V was pared by 2 bases and J by 2 bases, with 26 bases between. CDR3 amino acids: CASSLKGWGGRNQNTDTQYF. CDR3 DNA: TGTGCCAGCAGCTTAAAGGGCTGGGGGGGGCGTAACCAGAACACAGATACGCAGTATTTT.

This clonotype was recorded a few times. The chain's CDR3 is CASVPGQGIDEQFF. CDR3 DNA sequence: TGTGCCAGCGTGCCGGGACAGGGAATCGATGAGCAGTTCTTC. The chain couples TRBV12-3 or TRBV12-4 to TRBJ2-1; 9 nucleotides match TRBD1. The ends lost 8 bases at V and 8 bases at J; junction bases unmatched: 10. The CDR3 length is 14 residues.

The chain uses TRBV4-2 and TRBJ2-5; perhaps TRBD1 as D (6 bases). This CDR3 contains 16 residues. Trimming took off 4 bases at V and 1 base at J, with 16 bases between the two ends. The germline CDR1 and CDR2 sequences are LGHNA and YNFKEQ. The CDR3 region has the DNA TGTGCCAGCAGCCGAGGCCGAGAACAGGGCCAAGAGACCCAGTACTTC. Translating gives CASSRGREQGQETQYF.

J is TRBJ1-2 and V is TRBV10-3, with 11 bases identical to TRBD1. The CDR3 has 14 amino acids. CDR1 and CDR2 from the germline V gene are ENHRY and SYGVKD. With 2 bases clipped from V and 4 bases from J, the junction kept 0 bases outside the gene matches. CDR3 sequence (DNA): TGTGCCATCAGTGAGGGGACAGGGGGCTATGGCTACACCTTC. It yields the protein CAISEGTGGYGYTF.

The gene calls are TRBV20-1 and TRBJ2-2; 8 bases agree with TRBD1. The CDR3 covers 14 residues. J gave up 6 bases and V 2 bases, and 5 bases lay outside the gene matches. Germline CDR1 DFQATT, CDR2 SNEGSKA (reference sequence). CDR3 in DNA: TGCAGTGCTAGAAGACAGGGGATTGCCGGGGAGCTGTTTTTT. As protein: CSARRQGIAGELFF.

V usage is TRBV20-1 and J usage is TRBJ2-1; D is uncertain. Germline V lookup: CDR1 DFQATT, CDR2 SNEGSKA (reference sequence). The CDR3 contains 14 residues. Trimming removed 5 bases from V and 1 base from J, with 12 bases in between. CDR3 protein: CSASLTISYNEQFF. The CDR3 DNA reads as TGCAGTGCTTCCCTAACGATTTCCTACAATGAGCAGTTCTTC.

This clonotype was counted between two and nine times. The chain combines TRBV10-3 with TRBJ2-7; D perhaps matches TRBD2 (5 bases). Trimming pared 5 bases from V and 4 bases from J, leaving 6 bases between. The CDR3 consists of 11 residues. Germline CDR1 and CDR2: ENHRY and SYGVKD. Here the CDR3 reads CAISRGYEQYF. The CDR3 DNA reads as TGTGCCATCAGTCGGGGATACGAGCAGTACTTC.

This clonotype was seen more than once but under ten times. The V and J genes are TRBV6-2 or TRBV6-3 and TRBJ2-1; D gene unclear. The CDR3 is 15 residues long. The V and J ends lost 6 bases and 5 bases respectively, with 17 bases between them. Germline values: CDR1 MNHEY, CDR2 SVGEGT. CDR3 coding DNA: TGTGCCAGCAGCCTTGTTGGCGGATCCAACAATGAGCAGTTCTTC. This encodes CASSLVGGSNNEQFF.

This chain links TRBV30 with TRBJ1-1; tentative D call: TRBD1 (5 bases). The V end lost 2 bases, the J end lost 7 bases, and 11 bases lay between the germline ends. Germline-derived CDR1 and CDR2 are GTSNPN and SVGIG (reference sequence). The CDR3 extends over 12 amino acids. The CDR3 DNA sequence: TGTGCCTGGAGTCCGCGACAGCTTGAAGCTTTCTTT. It encodes CAWSPRQLEAFF.

The V and J genes are TRBV10-3 and TRBJ1-1; D call uncertain. CDR3 length equals 14 residues. V lost 3 bases to trimming and J lost 7 bases, with 15 bases between them. CDR1 and CDR2 from the germline V gene are ENHRY and SYGVKD. The chain's CDR3 is CAISDEVLRSEAFF. The DNA for the CDR3 is TGTGCCATCAGTGATGAGGTGCTGAGGAGTGAAGCTTTCTTT.